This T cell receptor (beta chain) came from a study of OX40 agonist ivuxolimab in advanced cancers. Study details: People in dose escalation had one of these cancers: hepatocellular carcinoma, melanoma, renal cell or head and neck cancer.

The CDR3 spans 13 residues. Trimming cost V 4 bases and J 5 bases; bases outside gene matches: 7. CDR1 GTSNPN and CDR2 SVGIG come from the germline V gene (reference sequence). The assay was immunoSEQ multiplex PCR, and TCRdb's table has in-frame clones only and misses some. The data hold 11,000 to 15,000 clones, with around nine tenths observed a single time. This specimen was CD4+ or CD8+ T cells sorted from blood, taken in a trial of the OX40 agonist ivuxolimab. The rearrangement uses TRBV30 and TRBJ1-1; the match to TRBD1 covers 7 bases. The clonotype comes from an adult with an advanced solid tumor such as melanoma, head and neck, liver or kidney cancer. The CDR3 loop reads CAWTRGGITEAFF. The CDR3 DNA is TGTGCCTGGACCAGGGGGGGAATAACTGAAGCTTTCTTT.